The entry below gives a single TCR beta chain sequence along with its context. This sample is drawn from a study of blood T cell repertoires in COVID-19. Study overall: Sites across the United States, Italy and Spain contributed samples from acute and convalescent COVID-19. T cells, B-cell-depleted T cells, or PBMCs supplied cDNA or gDNA.

Original data processing: Amplifying reference gene primers gave estimates of nucleated cell counts. TCRdb's table, derived via immunoSEQ multiplex PCR, lists solely in-frame clones and lacks some. The V and J calls and the clone size are those of that table, but D and trimming were determined from the DNA. The data hold about 160,000 clones, with about 93% observed a single time. Germline V gene data show CDR1 as LGHNA and CDR2 as YSLEER. CDR3 length: 15 amino acids. After removal of 0 bases from V and 6 bases from J, the junction contained 7 bases not matched to a gene. This rearrangement joins TRBV4-3 to TRBJ1-2; 7 bases agree with TRBD1. The clonotype was recovered from a woman between 50 and 59 years old with acute or convalescent COVID-19. Sequencing input: peripheral blood. The CDR3 DNA is TGCGCCAGCAGCCAAGATCAAGGGACAGCAGATGGCTACACCTTC. Translated: CASSQDQGTADGYTF.